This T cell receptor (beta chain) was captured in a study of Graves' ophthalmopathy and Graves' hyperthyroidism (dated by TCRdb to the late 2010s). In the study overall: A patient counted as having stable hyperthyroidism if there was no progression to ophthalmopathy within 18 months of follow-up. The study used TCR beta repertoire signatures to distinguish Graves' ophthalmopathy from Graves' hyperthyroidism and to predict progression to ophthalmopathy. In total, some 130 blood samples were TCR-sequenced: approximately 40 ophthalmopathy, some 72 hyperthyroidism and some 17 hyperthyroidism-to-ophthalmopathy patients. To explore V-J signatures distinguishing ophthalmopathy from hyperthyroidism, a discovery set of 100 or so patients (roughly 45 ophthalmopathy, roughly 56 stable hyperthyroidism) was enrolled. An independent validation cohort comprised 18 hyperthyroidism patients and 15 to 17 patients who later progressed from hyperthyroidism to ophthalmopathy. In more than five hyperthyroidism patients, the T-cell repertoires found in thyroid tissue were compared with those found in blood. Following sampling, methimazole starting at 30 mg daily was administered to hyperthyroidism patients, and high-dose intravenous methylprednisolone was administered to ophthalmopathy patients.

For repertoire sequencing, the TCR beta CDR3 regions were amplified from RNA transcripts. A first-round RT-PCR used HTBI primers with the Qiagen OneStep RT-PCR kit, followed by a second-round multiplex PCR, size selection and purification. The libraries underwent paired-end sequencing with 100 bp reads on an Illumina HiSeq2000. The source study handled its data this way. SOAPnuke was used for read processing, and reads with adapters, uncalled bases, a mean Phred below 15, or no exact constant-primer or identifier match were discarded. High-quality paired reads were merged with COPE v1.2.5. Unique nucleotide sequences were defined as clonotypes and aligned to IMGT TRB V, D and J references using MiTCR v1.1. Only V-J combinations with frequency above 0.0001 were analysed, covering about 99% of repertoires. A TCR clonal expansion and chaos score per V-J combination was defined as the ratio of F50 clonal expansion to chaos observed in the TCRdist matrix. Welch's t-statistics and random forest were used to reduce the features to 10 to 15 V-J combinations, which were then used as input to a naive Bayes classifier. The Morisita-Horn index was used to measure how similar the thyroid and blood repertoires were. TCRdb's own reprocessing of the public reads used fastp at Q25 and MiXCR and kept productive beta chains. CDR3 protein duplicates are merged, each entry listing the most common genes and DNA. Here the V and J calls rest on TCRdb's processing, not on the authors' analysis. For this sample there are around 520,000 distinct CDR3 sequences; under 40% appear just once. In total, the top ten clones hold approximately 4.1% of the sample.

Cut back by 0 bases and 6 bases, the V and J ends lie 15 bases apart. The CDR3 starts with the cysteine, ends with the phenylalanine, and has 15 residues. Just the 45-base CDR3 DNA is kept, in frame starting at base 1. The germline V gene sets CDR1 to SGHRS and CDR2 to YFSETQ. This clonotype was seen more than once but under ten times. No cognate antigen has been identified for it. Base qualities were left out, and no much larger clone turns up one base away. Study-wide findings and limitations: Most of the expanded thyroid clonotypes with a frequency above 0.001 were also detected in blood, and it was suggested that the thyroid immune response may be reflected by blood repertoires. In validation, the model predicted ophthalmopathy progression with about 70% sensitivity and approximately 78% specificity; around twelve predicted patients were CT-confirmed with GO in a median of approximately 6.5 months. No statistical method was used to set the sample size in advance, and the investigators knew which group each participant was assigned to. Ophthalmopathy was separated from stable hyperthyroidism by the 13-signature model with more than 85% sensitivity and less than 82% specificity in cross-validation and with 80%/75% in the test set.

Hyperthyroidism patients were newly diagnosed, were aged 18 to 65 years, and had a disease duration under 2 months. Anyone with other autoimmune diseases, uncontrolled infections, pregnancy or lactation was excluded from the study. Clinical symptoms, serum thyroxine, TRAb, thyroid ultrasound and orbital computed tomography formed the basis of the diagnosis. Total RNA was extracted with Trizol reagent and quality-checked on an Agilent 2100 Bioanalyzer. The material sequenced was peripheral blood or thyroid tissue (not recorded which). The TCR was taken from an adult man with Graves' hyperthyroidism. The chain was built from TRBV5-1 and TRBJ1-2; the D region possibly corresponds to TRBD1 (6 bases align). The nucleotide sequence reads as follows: TGCGCCAGCAGCTTGGACCCCCAAGGGGGGAATGGCTACACCTTC. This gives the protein CASSLDPQGGNGYTF.